These T cell receptor beta chains were read from a single sample in a study of shared clonotypes between healthy human individuals. Generated by immunoSEQ multiplex PCR, the TCRdb table keeps only in-frame clones and is missing some. Of roughly 1,000,000 clones listed, 75% to 80% are singletons. The specimen sequenced was memory CD4+ T cells from PBMCs. The receptors shown here come from a man aged 18-30 years in good health. Some clones in this sample may be carry-over from other donors' samples. CDR3s include the opening cysteine and the closing phenylalanine or tryptophan. Fields, in order: J gene, V gene, D gene, clone size, CDR3 DNA, CDR3 protein. A D gene is named only where the DNA matches it firmly. Not every row has a clone size; where given, it reads once, few, many or a size class.

j_call: TRBJ2-7; v_call: TRBV4-3; d_call: TRBD1; clone_size: -; cdr3_nt: TGCGCCAGCAGCCAAACCCCGGGACAGACCTTC; cdr3_aa: CASSQTPGQTF
j_call: TRBJ2-7; v_call: TRBV5-1; d_call: TRBD1; clone_size: -; cdr3_nt: TGCGCCAGCAGAGGGACAGGCCTTTCCTACGAGCAGTACTTC; cdr3_aa: CASRGTGLSYEQYF
j_call: TRBJ2-1; v_call: TRBV7-9; d_call: -; clone_size: -; cdr3_nt: TGTGCCAGCAGCGTGGGGGCCTCCGAGCAGTTCTTC; cdr3_aa: CASSVGASEQFF
j_call: TRBJ1-4; v_call: TRBV7-9; d_call: -; clone_size: once; cdr3_nt: TGTGCCAGCAGCTCCCGGAGGGGTGAAAAACTGTTTTTT; cdr3_aa: CASSSRRGEKLFF
j_call: TRBJ1-3; v_call: TRBV30; d_call: -; clone_size: -; cdr3_nt: TGTGCCTGGGGGGAGGGGTCCTCTGGAAACACCATATATTTT; cdr3_aa: CAWGEGSSGNTIYF
j_call: TRBJ2-2; v_call: TRBV25-1; d_call: -; clone_size: -; cdr3_nt: TGTGCCAGCAGTGAACTCCGGGACTCATCCACCGGGGAGCTGTTTTTT; cdr3_aa: CASSELRDSSTGELFF
j_call: TRBJ1-3; v_call: TRBV15; d_call: -; clone_size: -; cdr3_nt: TGTGCCACCAGCAGAGATCGGGGAACTGGAAACACCATATATTTT; cdr3_aa: CATSRDRGTGNTIYF
j_call: TRBJ2-6; v_call: TRBV11-2; d_call: -; clone_size: -; cdr3_nt: TGTGCCAGCAGCTTTATTCCTGGGACGTCCCCTGGGGCCAACGTCCTGACTTTC; cdr3_aa: CASSFIPGTSPGANVLTF
j_call: TRBJ2-7; v_call: TRBV30; d_call: TRBD1; clone_size: once; cdr3_nt: TGTGCCTGGGACAGGGCTAGCTCCTACGAGCAGTACTTC; cdr3_aa: CAWDRASSYEQYF
j_call: TRBJ2-2; v_call: TRBV5-1; d_call: -; clone_size: -; cdr3_nt: TGCGCCAGCAGCGATGATGCAACGAACACCGGGGAGCTGTTTTTT; cdr3_aa: CASSDDATNTGELFF
j_call: TRBJ2-7; v_call: TRBV5-1; d_call: -; clone_size: -; cdr3_nt: TGCGCCAGCAGCTACACTACGAATCCGGGAGAACAGTACTTC; cdr3_aa: CASSYTTNPGEQYF
j_call: TRBJ1-1; v_call: TRBV15; d_call: -; clone_size: -; cdr3_nt: TGTGCCACCAGCAGGGTGGGCACTGAAGCTTTCTTT; cdr3_aa: CATSRVGTEAFF
j_call: TRBJ2-7; v_call: TRBV30; d_call: TRBD1; clone_size: -; cdr3_nt: TGTGCCTGGAGTGTGGGGGACAGTACCTACGAGCAGTACTTC; cdr3_aa: CAWSVGDSTYEQYF
j_call: TRBJ1-2; v_call: TRBV6-5; d_call: TRBD1; clone_size: -; cdr3_nt: TGTGCCAGCAGTTACTCGATAGGACAGGCCCGGGGCTACACCTTC; cdr3_aa: CASSYSIGQARGYTF
j_call: TRBJ2-2; v_call: TRBV7-6; d_call: -; clone_size: -; cdr3_nt: TGTGCCAGCACGCTGAACACCGGGGAGCTGTTTTTT; cdr3_aa: CASTLNTGELFF
j_call: TRBJ2-3; v_call: TRBV7-9; d_call: TRBD2; clone_size: -; cdr3_nt: TGTGCCAGCAGCCTCGGGACTAGCGGGAGGGCCGCAGATACGCAGTATTTT; cdr3_aa: CASSLGTSGRAADTQYF
j_call: TRBJ1-4; v_call: TRBV28; d_call: -; clone_size: -; cdr3_nt: TGTGCCAGCAGTTTAATCGGACCTAATGAAAAACTGTTTTTT; cdr3_aa: CASSLIGPNEKLFF
j_call: TRBJ1-2; v_call: TRBV5-4; d_call: TRBD1; clone_size: -; cdr3_nt: TGTGCCAGCAGTCGACCAGGGGGCGTAGGCTATGGCTACACCTTC; cdr3_aa: CASSRPGGVGYGYTF
j_call: TRBJ1-3; v_call: TRBV18; d_call: -; clone_size: few; cdr3_nt: TGTGCCAGCTCCCCGGCCGCAGGGAGGACTGGAAACACCATATATTTT; cdr3_aa: CASSPAAGRTGNTIYF
j_call: TRBJ1-2; v_call: TRBV30; d_call: -; clone_size: -; cdr3_nt: TGTGCCTGGGGGGGGCCGAGGGCAAAGGCTGGCTACACCTTC; cdr3_aa: CAWGGPRAKAGYTF
j_call: TRBJ2-7; v_call: TRBV30; d_call: -; clone_size: -; cdr3_nt: TGTGCCTGGAGTCTCGGGGTTCAGCAGTACTTC; cdr3_aa: CAWSLGVQQYF
j_call: TRBJ1-4; v_call: TRBV30; d_call: -; clone_size: -; cdr3_nt: TGTGCCTGGAGACTTCGGGGGGCTCCTGAAAAACTGTTTTTT; cdr3_aa: CAWRLRGAPEKLFF
j_call: TRBJ2-1; v_call: TRBV6-5; d_call: -; clone_size: -; cdr3_nt: TGTGCCAGCAGTTATCGTCCCGTCGGGTCCTACAATGAGCAGTTCTTC; cdr3_aa: CASSYRPVGSYNEQFF
j_call: TRBJ2-3; v_call: TRBV7-9; d_call: -; clone_size: -; cdr3_nt: TGTGCCAGCAGTCACGACTTGAGGGCAGATACGCAGTATTTT; cdr3_aa: CASSHDLRADTQYF
j_call: TRBJ1-5; v_call: TRBV6-1; d_call: -; clone_size: -; cdr3_nt: TGTGCCAGCAGTGAGGGGGTCCAGCCCAATCAGCCCCAGCATTTT; cdr3_aa: CASSEGVQPNQPQHF
j_call: TRBJ2-7; v_call: TRBV7-9; d_call: TRBD2; clone_size: -; cdr3_nt: TGTGCCAGCAGCTTAGCTCTAGCGGGACGCGAGCAGTACTTC; cdr3_aa: CASSLALAGREQYF
j_call: TRBJ1-2; v_call: TRBV30; d_call: -; clone_size: many; cdr3_nt: TGTGCCTGGACCAGAGGGAGCGGGAACTATGGCTACACCTTC; cdr3_aa: CAWTRGSGNYGYTF
j_call: TRBJ1-1; v_call: TRBV7-9; d_call: -; clone_size: -; cdr3_nt: TGTGCCAGCAGCGTCAACCAGGGGACTGAAGCTTTCTTT; cdr3_aa: CASSVNQGTEAFF
j_call: TRBJ2-1; v_call: TRBV5-1; d_call: TRBD2; clone_size: -; cdr3_nt: TGCGCCAGCAGTCCCGCTCCGGGACTAGCGGGAGGCAATGAGCAGTTCTTC; cdr3_aa: CASSPAPGLAGGNEQFF
j_call: TRBJ1-2; v_call: TRBV6-5; d_call: -; clone_size: -; cdr3_nt: TGTGCCAGCAGTTACTCCAGCTGGGCAGGCGGTGGCTACACCTTC; cdr3_aa: CASSYSSWAGGGYTF
j_call: TRBJ2-1; v_call: TRBV29-1; d_call: TRBD1; clone_size: -; cdr3_nt: TGCAGCATCAACAGGGGGCATGAGCAGTTCTTC; cdr3_aa: CSINRGHEQFF
j_call: TRBJ1-1; v_call: TRBV7-2; d_call: TRBD1; clone_size: once; cdr3_nt: TGTGCCAGCAGCTTAGGACAGGGGAACACTGAAGCTTTCTTT; cdr3_aa: CASSLGQGNTEAFF
j_call: TRBJ2-7; v_call: TRBV30; d_call: TRBD1; clone_size: -; cdr3_nt: TGTGCCTGGCGGGGGACAGGGGCTCGGGATACCCGGTACTTC; cdr3_aa: CAWRGTGARDTRYF
j_call: TRBJ2-1; v_call: TRBV2; d_call: -; clone_size: -; cdr3_nt: TGTGCCAGCCGGTCTTGGAGGGTGGCCCTCAATGAGCAGTTCTTC; cdr3_aa: CASRSWRVALNEQFF
j_call: TRBJ2-2; v_call: TRBV13; d_call: TRBD2; clone_size: -; cdr3_nt: TGTGCCAGCAGCTTGCGAAGCGGGGCATCCGGGGAGCTGTTTTTT; cdr3_aa: CASSLRSGASGELFF
j_call: TRBJ2-2; v_call: TRBV5-1; d_call: -; clone_size: -; cdr3_nt: TGCGCCACCGAAGCAAGTGGGACCGAGAACACCGGGGAGCTGTTTTTT; cdr3_aa: CATEASGTENTGELFF
j_call: TRBJ2-1; v_call: TRBV12-2; d_call: -; clone_size: -; cdr3_nt: TGTGCAAGTCGCTTACCCCCGCGGGGGAGCTCCTACAATGAGCAGTTCTTC; cdr3_aa: CASRLPPRGSSYNEQFF
j_call: TRBJ2-4; v_call: TRBV5-1; d_call: -; clone_size: -; cdr3_nt: TGCGCCAGCACCCTACAAAACATTCAGTACTTC; cdr3_aa: CASTLQNIQYF
j_call: TRBJ1-3; v_call: TRBV28; d_call: -; clone_size: -; cdr3_nt: TGTGCCAGCATCTCATTAGGGGCTTCGGGAAACACCATATATTTT; cdr3_aa: CASISLGASGNTIYF
j_call: TRBJ2-1; v_call: TRBV11-2; d_call: TRBD1; clone_size: -; cdr3_nt: TGTGCCAGCAGCTTAGCCCCGGGACAGGGCCTCCGGGAGCAGTTCTTC; cdr3_aa: CASSLAPGQGLREQFF
j_call: TRBJ2-3; v_call: TRBV10-3; d_call: -; clone_size: -; cdr3_nt: TGTGCCATCAGCTCAACTAGTCCGGGGTCAGATACGCAGTATTTT; cdr3_aa: CAISSTSPGSDTQYF
j_call: TRBJ2-7; v_call: TRBV27; d_call: TRBD1; clone_size: -; cdr3_nt: TGTGCCAGCAGTTCACTCGGACAGGGCCAGGGCCTCTACGAGCAGTACTTC; cdr3_aa: CASSSLGQGQGLYEQYF
j_call: TRBJ2-5; v_call: TRBV2; d_call: -; clone_size: -; cdr3_nt: TGTGCCAGCAGTGAAGGAGATCCTAATGAAGAGACCCAGTACTTC; cdr3_aa: CASSEGDPNEETQYF
j_call: TRBJ2-2; v_call: TRBV5-1; d_call: -; clone_size: -; cdr3_nt: TGCGCCAGCAGCACCGGGACGACATTCACCGGGGAGCTGTTTTTT; cdr3_aa: CASSTGTTFTGELFF
j_call: TRBJ1-4; v_call: TRBV6-1; d_call: -; clone_size: -; cdr3_nt: TGTGCCAGCAGTGTTGTAGGGACTGAAAAACTGTTTTTT; cdr3_aa: CASSVVGTEKLFF
j_call: TRBJ2-1; v_call: TRBV2; d_call: -; clone_size: -; cdr3_nt: TGTGCCAGCAGTCCAGACAGGGAGGATGAGCAGTTCTTC; cdr3_aa: CASSPDREDEQFF
j_call: TRBJ2-7; v_call: TRBV6-1; d_call: TRBD1; clone_size: -; cdr3_nt: TGTGCCAGCAGTCCCCGGACAGGGGCTAACGAGCAGTACTTC; cdr3_aa: CASSPRTGANEQYF
j_call: TRBJ2-3; v_call: TRBV27; d_call: -; clone_size: many; cdr3_nt: TGTGCCAGCAGTGTGACAGGTCGCACAGATACGCAGTATTTT; cdr3_aa: CASSVTGRTDTQYF
j_call: TRBJ2-1; v_call: TRBV6-5; d_call: -; clone_size: -; cdr3_nt: TGTGCCAGCAGTTCAAGGACCAGTGAGCAGTTCTTC; cdr3_aa: CASSSRTSEQFF